This entry concerns a single TCR beta chain. The antigen is unknown. This entry belongs to a study of cytomegalovirus exposure and HLA in healthy donors. In the study overall: Ancestry clustering placed 81% of around 400 genotyped donors in the Caucasian-associated cluster.

Study-wide results and caveats: Sequence variants that were highly shared formed a cluster that was likely a sequencing artifact.

CDR1 is MGHRA, CDR2 YSYEKL, per germline. The ends were cut back, 0 bases at V and 8 bases at J, with 10 bases in the middle. The CDR3 sequence is 13 residues long. Primers for the PCR totalled 60 Vbeta and 13 Jbeta. Per the original methods: In a later analysis, the count reached some 75 million unique TCR beta chains, with roughly 9.9 million shared. Sequenced by immunoSEQ multiplex PCR; TCRdb stores in-frame clones only, minus some. V, J and clone size reflect that table, while D and trimming were determined from the DNA. The repertoire holds approximately 220,000 clones, with around four fifths as singletons.

The sequenced material came from PBMCs. The chain links TRBV4-1 to TRBJ1-2; D not certain. This receptor was identified in a boy between 2 and 10 years old in good health and CMV-seronegative. CDR3 region: CASSQDLSGGYTF. The CDR3 nucleotides read TGCGCCAGCAGCCAAGATCTTTCGGGAGGCTACACCTTC.